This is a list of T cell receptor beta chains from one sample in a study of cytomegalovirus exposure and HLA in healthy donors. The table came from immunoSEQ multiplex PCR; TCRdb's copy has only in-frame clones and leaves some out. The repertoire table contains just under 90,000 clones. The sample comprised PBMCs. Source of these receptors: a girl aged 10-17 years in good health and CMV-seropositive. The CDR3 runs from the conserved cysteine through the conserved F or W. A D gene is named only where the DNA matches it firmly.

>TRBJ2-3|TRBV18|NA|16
TGTGCCAGCTCACCAAAAGGAGGAGCGAGCACAGATACGCAGTATTTT
CASSPKGGASTDTQYF
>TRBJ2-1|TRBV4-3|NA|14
TGCGCCAGCAGCCAAGGGACTTCCTACAATGAGCAGTTCTTC
CASSQGTSYNEQFF
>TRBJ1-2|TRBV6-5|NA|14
TGTGCCAGCAGGTCACAGGCGGTTACTGATGGCTACACCTTC
CASRSQAVTDGYTF
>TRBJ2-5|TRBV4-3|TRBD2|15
TGCGCCAGCCTCCTTCCGGGAGGACAACAAGAGACCCAGTACTTC
CASLLPGGQQETQYF
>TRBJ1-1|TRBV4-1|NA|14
TGCGCCAGCAGAGCAGGGTCCCGGAGCACTGAAGCTTTCTTT
CASRAGSRSTEAFF
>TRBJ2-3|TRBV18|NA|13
TGTGCCAGCTCACCCTCTCTCACAGATACGCAGTATTTT
CASSPSLTDTQYF
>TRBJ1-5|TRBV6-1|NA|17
TGTGCCAGCAGTGAACATTTAATCCACAGTCAGAATCAGCCCCAGCATTTT
CASSEHLIHSQNQPQHF
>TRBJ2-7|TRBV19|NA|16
TGTGCCAGTAGTCCGACATACGGACAGAGCTCCTACGAGCAGTACTTC
CASSPTYGQSSYEQYF
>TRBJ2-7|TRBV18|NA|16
TGTGCCAGCTCACCTACCCGCACCGGGAGATCCTACGAGCAGTACTTC
CASSPTRTGRSYEQYF
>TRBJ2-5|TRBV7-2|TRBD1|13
TGTGCCAGCGGGACAGGGGTAAGAGAGACCCAGTACTTC
CASGTGVRETQYF
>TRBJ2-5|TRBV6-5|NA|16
TGTGCCAGCAGTTACTCGCGGGGGCGCGGGGAAGAGACCCAGTACTTC
CASSYSRGRGEETQYF
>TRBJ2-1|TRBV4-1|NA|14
TGCGCCAGCAGCCAAGATGGGCCCTACAATGAGCAGTTCTTC
CASSQDGPYNEQFF
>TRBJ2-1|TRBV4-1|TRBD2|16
TGCGCCAGCAGCCAAGATCCGGGGGGGGGATTGAATGAGCAGTTCTTC
CASSQDPGGGLNEQFF
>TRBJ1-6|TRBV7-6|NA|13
TGTGCCAGCAGCAGGGAGGTAGGGTCACCCCTCCACTTT
CASSREVGSPLHF
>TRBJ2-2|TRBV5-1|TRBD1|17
TGCGCCAGCAGCTTGCAAAAGGGACAGCCGAACACCGGGGAGCTGTTTTTT
CASSLQKGQPNTGELFF
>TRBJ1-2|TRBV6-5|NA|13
TGTGCCAGCAGAAAGGACAGCGTCGGTGGCTACACCTTC
CASRKDSVGGYTF
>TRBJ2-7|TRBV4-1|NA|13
TGCGCCAGCAGCCAAGATTTCATCTACGAGCAGTACTTC
CASSQDFIYEQYF
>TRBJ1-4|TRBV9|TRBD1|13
TGTGCCAGCAATATCAGGGGGCAGGAAAAACTGTTTTTT
CASNIRGQEKLFF
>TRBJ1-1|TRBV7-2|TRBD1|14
TGTGCCAGCAGCACGTCGACAGGGGGCGCCCGAGCTTTCTTT
CASSTSTGGARAFF
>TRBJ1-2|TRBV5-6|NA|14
TGTGCCAGCAGCACCACCAATTCTTTCGAGAGCTACACCTTC
CASSTTNSFESYTF
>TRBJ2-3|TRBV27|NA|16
TGTGCCAGCAGCCACCTAGGGGTGAGCGGCACAGATACGCAGTATTTT
CASSHLGVSGTDTQYF
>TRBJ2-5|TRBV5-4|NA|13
TGTGCCAGCAGCAAGGGGGATTGGGAGACCCAGTACTTC
CASSKGDWETQYF
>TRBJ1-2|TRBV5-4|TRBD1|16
TGTGCCAGCAGCCCCGGACAGGGGCCGGCGGCTTATGGCTACACCTTC
CASSPGQGPAAYGYTF
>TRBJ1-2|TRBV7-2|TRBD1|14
TGTGCCAGCAGCGTAGGACAGGGAGAGTATGGCTACACCTTC
CASSVGQGEYGYTF
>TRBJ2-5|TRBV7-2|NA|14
TGTGCCAGCAGCTTGCAACAGGGAAGGGAGACCCAGTACTTC
CASSLQQGRETQYF
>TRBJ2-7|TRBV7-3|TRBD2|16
TGTGCCAGCAGTCTTAACGGCCCTAGCGGGGCCTACGAGCAGTACTTC
CASSLNGPSGAYEQYF